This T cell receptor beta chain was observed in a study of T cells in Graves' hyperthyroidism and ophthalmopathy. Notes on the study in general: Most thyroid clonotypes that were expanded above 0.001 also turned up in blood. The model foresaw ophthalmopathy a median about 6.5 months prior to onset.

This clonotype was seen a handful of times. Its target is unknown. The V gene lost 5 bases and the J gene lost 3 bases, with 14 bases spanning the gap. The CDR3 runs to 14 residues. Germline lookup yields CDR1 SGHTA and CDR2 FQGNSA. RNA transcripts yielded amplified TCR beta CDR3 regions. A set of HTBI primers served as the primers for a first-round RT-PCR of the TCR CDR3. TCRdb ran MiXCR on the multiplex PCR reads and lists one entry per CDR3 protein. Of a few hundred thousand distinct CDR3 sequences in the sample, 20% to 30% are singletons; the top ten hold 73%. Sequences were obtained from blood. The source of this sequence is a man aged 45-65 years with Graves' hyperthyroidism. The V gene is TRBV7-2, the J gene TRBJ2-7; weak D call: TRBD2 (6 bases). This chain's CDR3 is CASSPRDLNYEQYF. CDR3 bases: TGTGCCAGCAGCCCACGGGACTTAAACTACGAGCAGTACTTC.